Each of the 5 T cell receptor beta chains below was sequenced from the same sample in a study of T cells expressing NK-cell markers. One entry per CDR3 protein, without DNA, is what TCRdb gives after re-calling the 5' RACE reads. This sample's table reports about 460,000 distinct CDR3 sequences. The sequencing sample was made of blood T cells: a sorted CD56 or NKG2C T cell subset, CD4+ or CD8+ T cells, or bulk PBMC T cells (not recorded which). Receptor source: a woman in her forties or fifties in good health.

The chain has TRBV12-3 or TRBV12-4 and TRBJ2-5; TCRdb's D gene call, TRBD1, goes unchecked for lack of DNA. This CDR3 is 17 amino acids long. The chain's CDR3 is CASSIGVRRWVEETQYF.

The rearrangement links TRBV24-1 to TRBJ2-4; TCRdb's D gene call, TRBD1, goes unchecked for lack of DNA. This CDR3 contains 16 residues. Germline V gene sequence: CDR1 KGHDR, CDR2 SFDVKD. The CDR3 region is CATRVSSDRAKNIQYF.

The J gene is TRBJ1-2, the V gene TRBV5-5; the TCRdb D gene call, TRBD1, has no DNA to confirm it. Germline loops: CDR1 SGHKS, CDR2 YYEKEE (reference sequence). The CDR3 is 14 residues long. This CDR3 reads CASSRGQVNYGYTF.

This chain uses TRBV5-1 with TRBJ2-3; TCRdb selects TRBD1, and the lack of DNA leaves this call unchecked. The germline V gene encodes CDR1 SGHRS and CDR2 YFSETQ. The CDR3 runs to 16 residues. Here the CDR3 reads CASSLRSAGGTDTQYF.

The V and J genes are TRBV12-5 and TRBJ1-1. The germline V gene encodes CDR1 LGHNT and CDR2 FRNRAP. The CDR3 is 12 residues long. CDR3 protein: CASGSGPYEAFF.